This T cell receptor (beta chain) stems from a study of T cells after posttransplantation cyclophosphamide. About this clone itself: Antigen specificity is unknown.

Repertoires were generated with immunoSEQ multiplex PCR, while TCRdb's copy carries only in-frame clones and drops some. The table lists 30,000 to 45,000 clones, around four fifths of them singletons, with roughly 8.3% in the top ten. Study observations and caveats: After PTCy, TRB diversity resembled that of CNI/methotrexate controls.

Treatment was busulfan-fludarabine conditioning, a marrow graft, and cyclophosphamide on days +3 and +4. The clonotype originates from a female patient aged 40 to 50 who received an allogeneic stem cell transplant from a related donor, was CMV-positive, and had no GVHD. The graft donor may be the source of some T cells. The sequenced sample was CD4+ T cells sorted from blood, obtained around 2,000 days after a stem cell transplant with posttransplant cyclophosphamide.

The CDR3 DNA is TGTGCCAGTAGTCCACAGGGGCCCCGAGCAGATACGCAGTATTTT. Its translation is CASSPQGPRADTQYF. This chain joins TRBV19 and TRBJ2-3; 7 bases line up with TRBD1. The germline CDR1 and CDR2 sequences are LNHDA and SQIVND (reference sequence). The junction had 9 bases not matched to a gene; V was cut back by 5 bases and J by 4 bases. The CDR3 covers 15 residues.